The 24 T cell receptor beta chains below come from one sample, sequenced in a study of CD8+ T cells in alopecia areata. The authors extracted RNA and reverse transcribed it into cDNA as the sequencing template. The data were produced by immunoSEQ multiplex PCR, yet TCRdb's version contains in-frame clones alone and is incomplete. The table lists 90,000 to 130,000 clones, about 60% of them singletons, with 23% in the top ten. What was sequenced was NKG2D-low CD8+ T cells sorted from blood. The receptors originated from a human donor with alopecia areata.

The chain is built from TRBV5-1 and TRBJ2-7; D perhaps matches TRBD1 (7 bases). The length of the CDR3 is 14 residues. Per germline, CDR1 SGHRS and CDR2 YFSETQ. Deletions cut 6 bases from V and 5 bases from J, with 18 bases between. CDR3: CASISDGGGDEQYF. For the CDR3, the DNA is TGCGCCAGCATTTCCGACGGAGGGGGCGACGAGCAGTACTTC.

This CDR3 reads CASSLSLRGLGYEQYF. In DNA, the CDR3 is TGTGCCAGCAGTTTAAGTCTTAGGGGTTTAGGCTACGAGCAGTACTTC. The gene calls are TRBV28 and TRBJ2-7; maybe TRBD1 (5 bases). The CDR3 has 16 amino acids. V dropped 2 bases and J dropped 3 bases, with 17 bases sitting between them. CDR1 MDHEN and CDR2 SYDVKM come from the germline V gene.

The chain uses TRBV2 and TRBJ1-1, with D hard to call. CDR1 and CDR2 (germline): SNHLY, FYNNEI. This CDR3 is 10 amino acids long. V lost 9 bases and J 7 bases, leaving 9 bases between the germline ends. The CDR3 DNA sequence: TGTGCCAGTACTACAGTTGAAGCTTTCTTT. Protein: CASTTVEAFF.

The chain uses TRBV7-2 and TRBJ2-3; TRBD2 matches 13 bases. The CDR3 length is 17 residues. Germline CDR1 reads SGHTA; CDR2 reads FQGNSA. The trim removed 5 bases at V and 3 bases at J, leaving 8 bases unmatched. CDR3 residues: CASSPNPGLAGTDTQYF. The CDR3 bases are TGTGCCAGCAGCCCCAATCCGGGACTAGCGGGAACAGATACGCAGTATTTT.

The rearrangement links TRBV10-3 to TRBJ2-7; TRBD2 agrees at 7 bases. V shed 7 bases and J 2 bases; nucleotides not matched to a gene: 5. The CDR3 consists of 13 residues. CDR1 is ENHRY, CDR2 SYGVKD, per germline. The CDR3 DNA follows: TGTGCCATCATGCGGGAGTCTACCTACGAGCAGTACTTC. Amino acid sequence: CAIMRESTYEQYF.

The rearrangement uses TRBV7-3 and TRBJ2-1; TRBD2 aligns across 8 bases. The CDR3 runs 16 residues. V dropped 5 bases and J dropped 4; count of bases not matched to a gene: 10. Germline lookup yields CDR1 SGHTA and CDR2 FQGTGA. The CDR3 nucleotides read TGTGCCAGCAGCGCACATAGCGGGGAACCTTACAATGAGCAGTTCTTC. Protein sequence: CASSAHSGEPYNEQFF. Complete variable domain (other parts from reference TRBV7-3 and TRBJ2-1): GAGVSQTPSNKVTEKGKYVELRCDPISGHTALYWYRQSLGQGPEFLIYFQGTGAADDSGLPNDRFFAVRPEGSVSTLKIQRTERGDSAVYLCASSAHSGEPYNEQFFGPGTRLTVL.

This chain connects TRBV29-1 to TRBJ2-7, with D possibly being TRBD1 (6 bases). V lost 4 bases, J lost 3 bases, and 10 bases lay in between. The length of the CDR3 is 12 residues. Germline-derived CDR1 and CDR2 are SQVTM and ANQGSEA. The CDR3 coding sequence is TGCAGCGTTGGGGGGCAGGACTACGAGCAGTACTTC. Protein sequence: CSVGGQDYEQYF.

The chain has TRBV7-9 and TRBJ1-2, with a weak D call TRBD1 (5 bases). CDR1 and CDR2 from the germline V gene are SEHNR and FQNEAQ (reference sequence). V lost 4 bases to trimming and J lost 6 bases, with 27 bases between them. The CDR3 length is 18 residues. This CDR3 reads CASSSFTPPRGNEDGYTF. CDR3 nucleotides: TGTGCCAGCAGCTCGTTTACTCCTCCGAGGGGAAATGAAGATGGCTACACCTTC.

The chain is built from TRBV27 and TRBJ2-3; D not certain. From germline, CDR1 is MNHEY and CDR2 SMNVEV (reference sequence). This CDR3 has 15 residues. V was trimmed by 4 bases and J by 4 bases, leaving 15 bases between them. In DNA, the CDR3 is TGTGCCAGCAGTTGGAACGGGTTAAGAGCAGATACGCAGTATTTT. It is translated as CASSWNGLRADTQYF.

The CDR3 coding sequence is TGTGCCAGCAGCCAATATTCCCTGGGACAGGGTACCACAGATACGCAGTATTTT. Protein sequence: CASSQYSLGQGTTDTQYF. The rearrangement links TRBV14 to TRBJ2-3; 9 nucleotides match TRBD1. This CDR3 region has 18 residues. The germline V gene has CDR1 SGHDN and CDR2 FVKESK. With V trimmed by 2 bases and J by 2 bases, 11 bases remained unmatched.

As concerns this clone: At the DNA level, this CDR3 is encoded by other sequences in the same sample as well. The chain uses TRBV27 and TRBJ2-7; TRBD1 might be the D (5 bases). Germline CDR1 reads MNHEY; CDR2 reads SMNVEV (reference sequence). V lost 5 bases to trimming and J lost 3 bases, with 5 bases between them. The CDR3 covers 11 residues. CDR3 bases: TGTGCCAGCAGTAGGGGCTACGAGCAGTACTTC. Protein product: CASSRGYEQYF.

The chain recombines TRBV19 with TRBJ1-5; D not resolved. Germline values: CDR1 LNHDA, CDR2 SQIVND (reference sequence). The ends were cut back, 9 bases at V and 1 base at J, with 10 bases in the middle. The CDR3 spans 13 residues. The CDR3 DNA sequence: TGTGCCAGCCGTTGGTCCAGCAATCAGCCCCAGCATTTT. Protein product: CASRWSSNQPQHF.

The chain links TRBV4-1 to TRBJ2-7; no clear D. Germline V CDR1 and CDR2: MGHRA, YSYEKL. Trimming stripped 1 base from V and 1 base from J, with 11 bases between. This CDR3 has 15 residues. The CDR3 DNA is TGCGCCAGCAGCCAAGTCTTAGTAGAGTCCTACGAGCAGTACTTC. Translated, it gives CASSQVLVESYEQYF.

This clone was counted only a few times. J is TRBJ2-5 and V is TRBV28, with a tentative D call TRBD2 (6 bases). The V end lost 1 base, the J end lost 9 bases, and 9 bases lay between the germline ends. The length of the CDR3 is 12 residues. Germline V gives CDR1 MDHEN, CDR2 SYDVKM. CDR3 loop: CASSLSLASQYF. CDR3 nucleotide sequence: TGTGCCAGCAGTTTATCACTAGCTTCCCAGTACTTC.

The J gene is TRBJ2-7, the V gene TRBV19; D gene ambiguous. V was trimmed by 10 bases and J by 2 bases, leaving 9 bases between them. This CDR3 contains 11 residues. Germline loops: CDR1 LNHDA, CDR2 SQIVND (reference sequence). The CDR3 DNA follows: TGTGCCAAACAGCTAACCTACGAGCAGTACTTC. It translates to CAKQLTYEQYF. Full variable domain (rest looked up from reference TRBV19 and TRBJ2-7): DGGITQSPKYLFRKEGQNVTLSCEQNLNHDAMYWYRQDPGQGLRLIYYSQIVNDFQKGDIAEGYSVSREKKESFPLTVTSAQKNPTAFYLCAKQLTYEQYFGPGTRLTVT.

In its sample, this clone was seen a few times. The genes are TRBV5-6 and TRBJ2-5; no definite D call. This CDR3 contains 12 residues. Germline V gene data show CDR1 as SGHDT and CDR2 as YYEEEE. V was trimmed by 3 bases and J by 5 bases, leaving 8 bases between them. The CDR3 sequence is CASSYKFETQYF. The CDR3 DNA follows: TGTGCCAGCAGCTACAAGTTTGAGACCCAGTACTTC.

This chain uses TRBV6-6 with TRBJ2-6; 7 bases fit TRBD1. The V gene end was trimmed by 4 bases and the J gene end by 0 bases; junction bases not matched to a gene: 3. Germline lookup yields CDR1 MNHNY and CDR2 SVGAGI (reference sequence). The CDR3 is 16 residues long. The CDR3 region has the DNA TGTGCCAGCAGTTCCAGGGACAGCTCTGGGGCCAACGTCCTGACTTTC. Amino acid sequence: CASSSRDSSGANVLTF.

The chain links TRBV10-1 to TRBJ2-1; the match to TRBD2 covers 9 bases. Germline loops: CDR1 WNHNN, CDR2 SYGVQD (reference sequence). This CDR3 contains 19 residues. V was clipped by 0 bases and J by 4 bases; unmatched bases: 13. The CDR3 region has the DNA TGCGCCAGCAGTGAGTCGATTCTAGCGGGAAAGCTTTTGTACAATGAGCAGTTCTTC. This gives the protein CASSESILAGKLLYNEQFF.

The chain employs TRBV2 and TRBJ2-3; perhaps TRBD1 as D (5 bases). CDR1 and CDR2 (germline): SNHLY, FYNNEI. The CDR3 runs to 16 residues. With 3 bases removed from V and 2 bases from J, the gap between germline ends came to 15 bases. CDR3 region: CASSDSPPDITDTQYF. The DNA for the CDR3 is TGTGCCAGCAGTGATTCGCCCCCGGACATCACAGATACGCAGTATTTT.

This clone was observed a few times. Germline and junction disagree at one end, which may indicate a read error. The chain recombines TRBV27 with TRBJ2-3, with no clear D. Per the germline V gene, CDR1 is MNHEY and CDR2 is SMNVEV (reference sequence). The CDR3 is 13 amino acids. The CDR3 bases are TGTGCCATCAGTTTATCCAGTCCAGATACGCAGTATTTT. It translates to CAISLSSPDTQYF.

The V and J genes are TRBV20-1 and TRBJ2-7; no reliable D call. Germline lookup yields CDR1 DFQATT and CDR2 SNEGSKA (reference sequence). V shed 3 bases and J shed 8 bases, with 5 bases lying between them. The CDR3 is made up of 9 amino acids. The CDR3 spells CSASPQQYF. The DNA for the CDR3 is TGCAGTGCTAGTCCCCAGCAGTACTTC.

The chain uses TRBV6-5 and TRBJ2-2; 8 bases align to TRBD2. Germline CDR1 and CDR2: MNHEY and SVGAGI. Unmatched junction bases numbered 7, after V lost 2 bases and J lost 11 bases. The CDR3 runs to 14 residues. CDR3 amino acids: CASSYQRLATELFF. In DNA, the CDR3 is TGTGCCAGCAGTTACCAACGACTAGCGACCGAGCTGTTTTTT.

The chain joins TRBV7-6 to TRBJ1-2; D might be TRBD1 (5 bases). CDR3 size: 14 residues. Germline V CDR1 and CDR2: SGHVS, FNYEAQ. With 0 bases removed from V and 7 bases from J, the gap between germline ends came to 12 bases. The CDR3: CASSLAGGSGGYTF. The CDR3 region has the DNA TGTGCCAGCAGCTTAGCTGGGGGATCCGGTGGCTACACCTTC.

The chain employs TRBV4-1 and TRBJ1-1, with D possibly being TRBD1 (6 bases). Trimming removed 6 bases at V and 6 bases at J, with 14 bases between. CDR3 size: 13 residues. Germline assignment: CDR1 MGHRA and CDR2 YSYEKL. The CDR3 DNA is TGCGCCAGCAGTCAACAGGGCGTCGCTGAAGCTTTCTTT. Amino acid sequence: CASSQQGVAEAFF.